The 29 T cell receptor beta chains presented below share a single source sample, sequenced in a study of blood T cell repertoires in COVID-19. The assay was immunoSEQ multiplex PCR, and TCRdb's table has in-frame clones only and misses some. This sample has about 190,000 clones, with under 80% found just once. Sequencing was done on a sample of peripheral blood. Receptors originate from a woman aged 50 to 60 with acute or convalescent COVID-19.

This clone has just one count. The chain couples TRBV5-1 to TRBJ2-2; a weak D match, TRBD1 (5 bases). The ends were cut back, 0 bases at V and 0 bases at J, with 12 bases in the middle. CDR3 length: 17 residues. Germline V lookup: CDR1 SGHRS, CDR2 YFSETQ. The CDR3 protein is CASSLVPTATNTGELFF. CDR3 bases: TGCGCCAGCAGCTTGGTCCCGACAGCTACGAACACCGGGGAGCTGTTTTTT. Filled out from reference TRBV5-1 and TRBJ2-2, the complete variable domain reads KAGVTQTPRYLIKTRGQQVTLSCSPISGHRSVSWYQQTPGQGLQFLFEYFSETQRNKGNFPGRFSGRQFSNSRSEMNVSTLELGDSALYLCASSLVPTATNTGELFFGEGSRLTVL.

A single count supports this clone. The J gene is TRBJ1-4, the V gene TRBV28; D is perhaps TRBD1 (5 bases). V was shortened by 5 bases and J by 5 bases, with 15 bases between the two germline ends. The germline CDR1 and CDR2 sequences are MDHEN and SYDVKM. The CDR3 spans 15 residues. The CDR3 spells CASSPVGGANEKLFF. The CDR3 nucleotides are TGTGCCAGCAGTCCAGTGGGAGGGGCGAATGAAAAACTGTTTTTT. The entire variable domain, with the rest obtained from reference TRBV28 and TRBJ1-4, is as follows: DVKVTQSSRYLVKRTGEKVFLECVQDMDHENMFWYRQDPGLGLRLIYFSYDVKMKEKGDIPEGYSVSREKKERFSLILESASTNQTSMYLCASSPVGGANEKLFFGSGTQLSVL.

The chain has TRBV6-5 and TRBJ2-3; TRBD2 agrees at 11 bases. CDR1 and CDR2 from the germline V gene are MNHEY and SVGAGI. V shed 2 bases and J 3 bases; nucleotides not matched to a gene: 4. The CDR3 loop spans 16 amino acids. The CDR3 DNA follows: TGTGCCAGCAGTTACCGTAGCGGGAGGGCTACAGATACGCAGTATTTT. As protein: CASSYRSGRATDTQYF.

The V and J genes are TRBV5-8 and TRBJ2-1; 7 nucleotides agree with TRBD2. Germline assignment: CDR1 SGHTS and CDR2 YDEGEE. The CDR3 extends over 16 amino acids. The J segment lost 0 bases and the V segment lost 5 bases, leaving 8 bases of the junction unmatched. CDR3 region: CASRRGRGSSYNEQFF. The DNA of the CDR3 is TGTGCCAGCAGGCGGGGGAGGGGCAGCTCCTACAATGAGCAGTTCTTC. The whole variable domain, filled in from reference TRBV5-8 and TRBJ2-1, reads EAGVTQSPTHLIKTRGQQATLRCSPISGHTSVYWYQQALGLGLQFLLWYDEGEERNRGNFPPRFSGRQFPNYSSELNVNALELEDSALYLCASRRGRGSSYNEQFFGPGTRLTVL.

The rearrangement links TRBV7-6 to TRBJ2-7; TRBD1 might be the D (7 bases). The CDR3 runs 18 residues. The germline gives CDR1 SGHVS, CDR2 FNYEAQ. The germline V and J ends were trimmed by 5 bases and 1 base, with 24 bases remaining between them. The CDR3 coding sequence is TGTGCCAGCAGCCCTCACCTAGGAGGGGGCGGTGGGTCCTACGAGCAGTACTTC. Its protein is CASSPHLGGGGGSYEQYF.

The table lists this clone with a count of one. The chain combines TRBV2 with TRBJ2-7; weak D call: TRBD2 (7 bases). Germline V CDR1 and CDR2: SNHLY, FYNNEI. With 3 bases removed from V and 7 bases from J, the gap between germline ends came to 25 bases. This CDR3 is 17 amino acids long. The CDR3 nucleotides read TGTGCCAGCAGTGAGGGACTACTCTCGAGGGGGTTAGGAGAGCAGTACTTC. It specifies CASSEGLLSRGLGEQYF.

V gene TRBV2 combines with J gene TRBJ2-5; TRBD2 matches at 10 bases. Trimming removed 4 bases from V and 0 bases from J; junction bases left unmatched: 2. CDR1 and CDR2 from the germline V gene are SNHLY and FYNNEI. CDR3 length: 15 amino acids. This CDR3 reads CASSVAGGDQETQYF. The CDR3 nucleotides are TGTGCCAGCAGTGTAGCGGGAGGTGACCAAGAGACCCAGTACTTC.

There are a few counts of this clone. The chain combines TRBV5-1 with TRBJ2-1; TRBD1 aligns across 10 bases. There are 15 residues in the CDR3. With 4 bases clipped from V and 2 bases from J, the junction kept 3 bases outside the gene matches. Germline CDR1 reads SGHRS; CDR2 reads YFSETQ. CDR3 nucleotide sequence: TGCGCCAGCAGCCCGGGACAGGGGACCTACAATGAGCAGTTCTTC. This translates into CASSPGQGTYNEQFF.

The chain links TRBV5-6 to TRBJ1-3; perhaps TRBD1 as D (6 bases). Germline CDR1 reads SGHDT; CDR2 reads YYEEEE. V shed 2 bases and J shed 4 bases, with 10 bases lying between them. There are 14 residues in the CDR3. The CDR3 loop reads CASSFTGPGNTIYF. Here the CDR3 DNA reads TGTGCCAGCAGCTTCACAGGGCCCGGAAACACCATATATTTT.

J is TRBJ1-2 and V is TRBV19; D gene uncertain. Per the germline V gene, CDR1 is LNHDA and CDR2 is SQIVND (reference sequence). The CDR3 length is 12 residues. Trimming took 8 bases from V and 4 from J, leaving 11 bases between them. The CDR3 here is CASWAGVYGYTF. CDR3 in DNA: TGTGCCAGTTGGGCCGGGGTCTATGGCTACACCTTC.

This clone has just one count. The chain carries TRBV5-1 and TRBJ1-4, with 10 bases aligning to TRBD1. Germline V lookup: CDR1 SGHRS, CDR2 YFSETQ. Losses at the gene ends were 0 bases for V and 7 bases for J; bases not matched to a gene: 6. This CDR3 comprises 16 residues. The CDR3 reads CASSLGQGAITEKLFF. The CDR3 region has the DNA TGCGCCAGCAGCTTGGGACAGGGGGCTATTACTGAAAAACTGTTTTTT. The variable domain in full, with the rest retrieved from reference TRBV5-1 and TRBJ1-4, is KAGVTQTPRYLIKTRGQQVTLSCSPISGHRSVSWYQQTPGQGLQFLFEYFSETQRNKGNFPGRFSGRQFSNSRSEMNVSTLELGDSALYLCASSLGQGAITEKLFFGSGTQLSVL.

The V and J genes are TRBV30 and TRBJ1-1, with TRBD1 identical over 10 bases. This CDR3 has 13 amino acids. V shed 4 bases, J shed 7 bases, and the junction held 6 bases outside the gene matches. Germline V CDR1 and CDR2: GTSNPN, SVGIG (reference sequence). The CDR3 coding sequence is TGTGCCTGGACCGGGACAGGGGAGTTTGAAGCTTTCTTT. Translation gives CAWTGTGEFEAFF. Full variable domain (missing parts from reference TRBV30 and TRBJ1-1): SQTIHQWPATLVQPVGSPLSLECTVEGTSNPNLYWYRQAAGRGLQLLFYSVGIGQISSEVPQNLSASRPQDRQFILSSKKLLLSDSGFYLCAWTGTGEFEAFFGQGTRLTVV.

This chain connects TRBV6-5 to TRBJ2-7; TRBD2 aligns across 14 bases. J was trimmed by 3 bases and V by 8 bases; bases with no gene match: 6. CDR1 MNHEY and CDR2 SVGAGI come from the germline V gene. The CDR3 runs to 15 residues. The CDR3 reads CASRPTSGGDYEQYF. In DNA form, the CDR3 reads TGTGCCAGCCGGCCGACTAGCGGGGGGGACTACGAGCAGTACTTC.

The genes are TRBV18 and TRBJ2-3; D unclear. Trimming removed 2 bases at V and 1 base at J, with 7 bases between. This CDR3 has 14 amino acids. Germline V CDR1 and CDR2: KGHSH, LQKENI. DNA of the CDR3: TGTGCCAGCTCACCAAACACAGGCACAGATACGCAGTATTTT. Encoded protein: CASSPNTGTDTQYF.

The chain employs TRBV5-4 and TRBJ1-1; D is possibly TRBD1 (5 bases). From germline, CDR1 is SGHNT and CDR2 YYREEE (reference sequence). This CDR3 has 13 residues. Between the trimmed V and J ends, which lost 1 base and 4 bases, there was a span of 8 bases. The CDR3 sequence: CASSLRGFTEAFF. The CDR3 nucleotides are TGTGCCAGCAGCTTGCGGGGGTTCACTGAAGCTTTCTTT.

The chain recombines TRBV3-1 (or the pseudogene TRBV3-2) with TRBJ2-7, with a weak D call TRBD2 (5 bases). In germline, CDR1 is LGHDT, CDR2 YNNKEL (reference sequence). Trimming pared 2 bases from V and 7 bases from J, leaving 12 bases between. CDR3 size: 13 residues. The CDR3 here is CASSQWGTGEQYF. The CDR3, as DNA: TGTGCCAGCAGCCAATGGGGTACGGGGGAGCAGTACTTC.

This rearrangement joins TRBV3-1 (or the pseudogene TRBV3-2) to TRBJ2-2, with D hard to call. With 1 base removed from V and 4 bases from J, the gap between germline ends came to 7 bases. CDR1 is LGHDT, CDR2 YNNKEL, per germline (reference sequence). This CDR3 has 14 residues. The CDR3 DNA sequence: TGTGCCAGCAGCCAAGGGGCAATCACCGGGGAGCTGTTTTTT. Encoded protein: CASSQGAITGELFF.

This clone appeared a few times. The V and J genes are TRBV19 and TRBJ2-2; D may be TRBD2 (6 bases). The CDR3 has 14 amino acids. V lost 6 bases and J 3 bases, leaving 11 bases between the germline ends. The germline CDR1 and CDR2 sequences are LNHDA and SQIVND (reference sequence). The CDR3 protein is CASSPGVYTGELFF. The CDR3 DNA sequence: TGTGCCAGTAGCCCGGGAGTGTACACCGGGGAGCTGTTTTTT.

The chain has TRBV7-2 and TRBJ1-2; 10 positions match TRBD1. Germline loops: CDR1 SGHTA, CDR2 FQGNSA. The length of the CDR3 is 15 residues. J was trimmed by 7 bases and V by 5 bases; bases with no gene match: 10. In DNA, the CDR3 is TGTGCCAGCAGCCCCGGGACAGGGGCGCCCGGTGGCTACACCTTC. This encodes CASSPGTGAPGGYTF.

The gene calls are TRBV7-8 and TRBJ2-7; D not certain. The germline V and J ends were trimmed by 3 bases and 5 bases, with 11 bases remaining between them. Germline V CDR1 and CDR2: SGHVS, FQNEAQ. The length of the CDR3 is 13 residues. The CDR3 reads CASSFPGGDEQYF. CDR3 sequence (DNA): TGTGCCAGCAGCTTTCCCGGCGGCGACGAGCAGTACTTC.

This sequence joins TRBV19 and TRBJ1-2; 7 bases match TRBD1. The germline V gene encodes CDR1 LNHDA and CDR2 SQIVND (reference sequence). The CDR3 spans 16 residues. J was trimmed by 5 bases and V by 5 bases; bases with no gene match: 14. The CDR3 DNA sequence: TGTGCCAGTAGTCTACTGTCTCAGGGGGGACGTTATGGCTACACCTTC. Translating gives CASSLLSQGGRYGYTF.

The V call is TRBV5-1, the J call TRBJ1-4; 7 bases match TRBD1. This CDR3 has 15 amino acids. CDR1 and CDR2 from the germline V gene are SGHRS and YFSETQ. Trimming cost V 4 bases and J 8 bases; bases outside gene matches: 11. CDR3 sequence: CASSPETGTSEKLFF. CDR3 nucleotide sequence: TGCGCCAGCAGCCCCGAGACAGGGACCTCCGAAAAACTGTTTTTT.

The V and J genes are TRBV4-3 and TRBJ1-2; 7 nucleotides line up with TRBD1. Germline trimming cut 3 bases from V and 8 bases from J; bases unmatched to any gene: 12. CDR3 length: 15 amino acids. The germline CDR1 and CDR2 sequences are LGHNA and YSLEER. The chain's CDR3 is CASSQARQGDGGYTF. The CDR3 nucleotides read TGCGCCAGCAGCCAGGCCAGACAGGGTGATGGCGGCTACACCTTC.

This sequence joins TRBV5-1 and TRBJ2-5, with 7 bases identical to TRBD1. The CDR3 extends over 12 amino acids. Germline V gene sequence: CDR1 SGHRS, CDR2 YFSETQ. With V trimmed by 2 bases and J by 5 bases, 0 bases remained unmatched. CDR3 residues: CASSLQGETQYF. The CDR3 DNA sequence: TGCGCCAGCAGCTTACAGGGGGAGACCCAGTACTTC.

The J gene is TRBJ1-1, the V gene TRBV19, with TRBD1 matching over 9 bases. V shed 6 bases and J 6 bases; nucleotides not matched to a gene: 14. Germline V gene data show CDR1 as LNHDA and CDR2 as SQIVND (reference sequence). The CDR3 is made up of 16 amino acids. CDR3 region: CASSAPGQGWWPEAFF. The CDR3 DNA follows: TGTGCCAGTAGCGCTCCGGGACAGGGATGGTGGCCTGAAGCTTTCTTT. Looking up the rest from reference TRBV19 and TRBJ1-1 gives the full variable domain: DGGITQSPKYLFRKEGQNVTLSCEQNLNHDAMYWYRQDPGQGLRLIYYSQIVNDFQKGDIAEGYSVSREKKESFPLTVTSAQKNPTAFYLCASSAPGQGWWPEAFFGQGTRLTVV.

The V call is TRBV30, the J call TRBJ1-5; D gene ambiguous. The V gene's germline CDR1 is GTSNPN and CDR2 SVGIG (reference sequence). Trimming stripped 1 base from V and 1 base from J, with 8 bases between. CDR3 size: 14 residues. CDR3 sequence (DNA): TGTGCCTGGAGTGGGGGAGAGAGCAATCAGCCCCAGCATTTT. This encodes CAWSGGESNQPQHF.

This clone was seen more than once but under ten times. The J gene is TRBJ1-5, the V gene TRBV28, with D perhaps matching TRBD1 (6 bases). The CDR3 is made up of 14 amino acids. In germline, CDR1 is MDHEN, CDR2 SYDVKM. The ends were cut back, 6 bases at V and 6 bases at J, with 15 bases in the middle. The CDR3 coding sequence is TGTGCCAGCAGCCCCAACAGGGTAGGTCAGCCCCAGCATTTT. It codes for CASSPNRVGQPQHF.

This chain's CDR3 is CAWTSTGSRSPLHF. The DNA of the CDR3 is TGTGCCTGGACCTCCACCGGGTCCCGTTCACCCCTCCACTTT. The gene calls are TRBV30 and TRBJ1-6; no clear D gene. CDR3 length: 14 amino acids. CDR1 and CDR2 (germline): GTSNPN, SVGIG (reference sequence). The V end lost 4 bases, the J end lost 9 bases, and 16 bases lay between the germline ends.

The chain links TRBV29-1 to TRBJ2-1; 10 positions match TRBD1. V lost 6 bases to trimming and J lost 4 bases; unmatched junction nucleotides: 3. This CDR3 has 13 amino acids. CDR1 SQVTM and CDR2 ANQGSEA come from the germline V gene. The CDR3 region has the DNA TGCAGCGTATGGGACAGGGGTTACAATGAGCAGTTCTTC. It yields the protein CSVWDRGYNEQFF.